This entry features one TCR beta chain sequence. Trimming removed 5 bases from V and 3 bases from J; junction bases left unmatched: 9. This CDR3 has 15 amino acids. In germline, CDR1 is SGHVS, CDR2 FQNEAQ. These data come from a study of T cell responses to AZD1222 COVID-19 vaccine. This table comes from immunoSEQ multiplex PCR, and its TCRdb copy is limited to in-frame clones, with some not included. The table has 95,000 to 150,000 clones, 75% to 90% seen once. This clonotype was obtained from an adult in good health. The source material was peripheral blood, sampled on day 0 of AZD1222 vaccination. The chain carries TRBV7-8 and TRBJ2-7, with TRBD1 identical over 8 bases. CDR3 sequence reads: CASSERTGSYYEQYF. The CDR3 bases are TGTGCCAGCAGCGAACGGACAGGGTCCTACTACGAGCAGTACTTC.